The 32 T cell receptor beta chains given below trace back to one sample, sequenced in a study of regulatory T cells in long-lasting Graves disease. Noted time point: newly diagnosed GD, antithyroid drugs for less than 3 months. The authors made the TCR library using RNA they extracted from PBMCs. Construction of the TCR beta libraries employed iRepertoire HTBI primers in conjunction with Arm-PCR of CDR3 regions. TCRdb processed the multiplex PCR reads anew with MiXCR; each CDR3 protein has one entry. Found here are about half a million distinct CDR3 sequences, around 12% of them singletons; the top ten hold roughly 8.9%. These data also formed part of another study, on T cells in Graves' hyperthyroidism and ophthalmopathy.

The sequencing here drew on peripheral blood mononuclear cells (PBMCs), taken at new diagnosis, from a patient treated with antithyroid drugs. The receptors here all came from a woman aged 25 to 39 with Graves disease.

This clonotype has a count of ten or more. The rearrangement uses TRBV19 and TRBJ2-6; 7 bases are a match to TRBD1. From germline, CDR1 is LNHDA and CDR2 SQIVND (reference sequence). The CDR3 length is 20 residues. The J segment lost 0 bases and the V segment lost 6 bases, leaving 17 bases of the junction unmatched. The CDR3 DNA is TGTGCCAGTAGCCTATTATCGCCGGGACAGATTCTCTCTGGGGCCAACGTCCTGACTTTC. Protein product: CASSLLSPGQILSGANVLTF.

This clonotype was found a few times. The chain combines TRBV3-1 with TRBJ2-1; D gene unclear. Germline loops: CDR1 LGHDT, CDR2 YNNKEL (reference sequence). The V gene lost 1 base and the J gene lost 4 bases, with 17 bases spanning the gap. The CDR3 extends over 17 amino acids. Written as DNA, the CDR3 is TGTGCCAGCAGCCAAGCACGCACCAGGACGCGTTACAATGAGCAGTTCTTC. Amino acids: CASSQARTRTRYNEQFF.

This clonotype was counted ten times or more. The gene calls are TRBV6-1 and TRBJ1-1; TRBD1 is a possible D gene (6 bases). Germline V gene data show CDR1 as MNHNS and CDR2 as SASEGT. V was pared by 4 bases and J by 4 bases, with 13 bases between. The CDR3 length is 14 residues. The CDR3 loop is CASSVWGARTEAFF. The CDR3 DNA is TGTGCCAGCAGTGTATGGGGGGCACGCACTGAAGCTTTCTTT.

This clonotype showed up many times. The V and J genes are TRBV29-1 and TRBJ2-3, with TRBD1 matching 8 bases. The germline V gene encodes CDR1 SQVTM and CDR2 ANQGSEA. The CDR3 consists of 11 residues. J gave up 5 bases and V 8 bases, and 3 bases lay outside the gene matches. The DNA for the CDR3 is TGCAGCTTAACAGGGGGAGATACGCAGTATTTT. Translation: CSLTGGDTQYF.

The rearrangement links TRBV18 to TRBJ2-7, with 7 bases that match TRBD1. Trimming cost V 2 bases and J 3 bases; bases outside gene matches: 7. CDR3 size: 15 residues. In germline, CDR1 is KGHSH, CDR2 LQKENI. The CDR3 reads CASSPFGQVNYEQYF. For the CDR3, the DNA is TGTGCCAGCTCACCATTTGGACAGGTAAACTACGAGCAGTACTTC.

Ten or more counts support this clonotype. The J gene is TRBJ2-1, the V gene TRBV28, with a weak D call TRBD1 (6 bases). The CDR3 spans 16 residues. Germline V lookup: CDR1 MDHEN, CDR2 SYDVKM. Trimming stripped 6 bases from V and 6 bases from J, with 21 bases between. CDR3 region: CASSRSRGGEPNEQFF. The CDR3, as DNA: TGTGCCAGCAGCCGCTCCAGAGGGGGAGAGCCCAATGAGCAGTTCTTC.

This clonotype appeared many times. The CDR3 reads CASRYPGQYF. The DNA for the CDR3 is TGTGCCAGCCGCTACCCGGGGCAGTACTTC. V gene TRBV2 combines with J gene TRBJ2-7; no definite D call. CDR1 SNHLY and CDR2 FYNNEI come from the germline V gene. CDR3 length equals 10 residues. The V gene lost 8 bases and the J gene lost 9 bases, with 11 bases spanning the gap.

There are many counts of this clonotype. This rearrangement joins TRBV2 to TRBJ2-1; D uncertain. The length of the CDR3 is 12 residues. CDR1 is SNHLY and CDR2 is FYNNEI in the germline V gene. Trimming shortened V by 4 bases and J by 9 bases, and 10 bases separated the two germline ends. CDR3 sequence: CASSGVPGEQFF. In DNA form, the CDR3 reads TGTGCCAGCAGTGGGGTGCCTGGTGAGCAGTTCTTC.

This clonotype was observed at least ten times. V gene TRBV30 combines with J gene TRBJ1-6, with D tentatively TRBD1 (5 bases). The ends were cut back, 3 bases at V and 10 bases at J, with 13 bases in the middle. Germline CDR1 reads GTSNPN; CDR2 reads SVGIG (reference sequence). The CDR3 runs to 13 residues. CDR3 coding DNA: TGTGCCTGGAGGTCAGGGAGGAACTCACCCCTCCACTTT. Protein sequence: CAWRSGRNSPLHF.

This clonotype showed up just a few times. The CDR3 sequence: CASSYLGTGDREQYF. The CDR3 DNA is TGTGCCAGCAGTTACCTCGGGACAGGGGACAGGGAGCAGTACTTC. The V and J genes are TRBV6-5 and TRBJ2-7; the match to TRBD1 covers 10 bases. Germline V gene sequence: CDR1 MNHEY, CDR2 SVGAGI. The CDR3 runs to 15 residues. V trimming: 2 bases; J trimming: 7 bases; junction bases outside the gene matches: 8.

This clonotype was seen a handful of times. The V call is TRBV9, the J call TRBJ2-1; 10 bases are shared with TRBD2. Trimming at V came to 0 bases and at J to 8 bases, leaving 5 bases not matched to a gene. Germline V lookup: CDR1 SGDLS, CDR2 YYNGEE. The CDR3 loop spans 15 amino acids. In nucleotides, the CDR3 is TGTGCCAGCAGCGTAGGTTCTAGCGGGAGACATGAGCAGTTCTTC. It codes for CASSVGSSGRHEQFF.

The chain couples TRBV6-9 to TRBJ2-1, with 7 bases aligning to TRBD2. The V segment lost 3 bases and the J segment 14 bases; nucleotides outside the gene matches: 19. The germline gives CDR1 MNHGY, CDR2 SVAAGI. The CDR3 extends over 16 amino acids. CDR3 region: CASSYGGLTSSSVEFF. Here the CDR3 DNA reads TGTGCCAGCAGTTACGGAGGTCTGACTAGCAGTAGTGTGGAGTTCTTC.

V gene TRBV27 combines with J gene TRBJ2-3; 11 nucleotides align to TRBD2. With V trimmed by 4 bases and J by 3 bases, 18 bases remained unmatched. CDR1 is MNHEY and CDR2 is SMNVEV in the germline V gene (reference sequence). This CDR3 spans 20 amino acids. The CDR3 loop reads CASSSYGRIAGGPETDTQYF. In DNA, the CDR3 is TGTGCCAGCAGTTCATACGGAAGAATAGCGGGAGGGCCTGAAACAGATACGCAGTATTTT.

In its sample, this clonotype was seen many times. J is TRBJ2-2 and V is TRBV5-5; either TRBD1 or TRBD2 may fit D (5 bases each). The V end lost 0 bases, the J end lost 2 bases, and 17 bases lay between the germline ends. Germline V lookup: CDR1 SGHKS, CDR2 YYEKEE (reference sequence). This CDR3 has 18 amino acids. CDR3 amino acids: CASSLVLNWGINTGELFF. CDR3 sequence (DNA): TGTGCCAGCAGCTTGGTTCTAAATTGGGGGATTAACACCGGGGAGCTGTTTTTT.

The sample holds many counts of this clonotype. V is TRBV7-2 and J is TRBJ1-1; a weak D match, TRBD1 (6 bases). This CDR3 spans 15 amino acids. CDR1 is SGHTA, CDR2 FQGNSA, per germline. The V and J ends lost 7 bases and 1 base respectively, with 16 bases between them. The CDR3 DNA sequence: TGTGCCAGCACTCCATTTTCGACAGGGAACACTGAAGCTTTCTTT. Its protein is CASTPFSTGNTEAFF.

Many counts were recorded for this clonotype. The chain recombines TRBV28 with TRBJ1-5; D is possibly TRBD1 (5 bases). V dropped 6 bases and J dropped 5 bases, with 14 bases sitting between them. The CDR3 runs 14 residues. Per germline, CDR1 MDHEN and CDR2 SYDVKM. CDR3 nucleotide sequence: TGTGCCAGCAGCCTAGGGTCAGGGCATCAGCCCCAGCATTTT. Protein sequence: CASSLGSGHQPQHF.

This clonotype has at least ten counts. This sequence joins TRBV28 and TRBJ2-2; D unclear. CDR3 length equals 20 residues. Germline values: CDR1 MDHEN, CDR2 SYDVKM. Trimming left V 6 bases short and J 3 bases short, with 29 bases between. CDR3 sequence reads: CASRPKDPWAHQPYTGELFF. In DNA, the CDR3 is TGTGCCAGCAGGCCCAAGGATCCTTGGGCCCATCAACCTTACACCGGGGAGCTGTTTTTT. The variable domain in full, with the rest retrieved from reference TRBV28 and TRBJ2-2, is DVKVTQSSRYLVKRTGEKVFLECVQDMDHENMFWYRQDPGLGLRLIYFSYDVKMKEKGDIPEGYSVSREKKERFSLILESASTNQTSMYLCASRPKDPWAHQPYTGELFFGEGSRLTVL.

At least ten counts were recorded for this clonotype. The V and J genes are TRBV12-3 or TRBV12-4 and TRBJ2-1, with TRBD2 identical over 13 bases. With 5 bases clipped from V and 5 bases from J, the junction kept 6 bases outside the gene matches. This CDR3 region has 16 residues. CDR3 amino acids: CASSSWTSGRDNEQFF. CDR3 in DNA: TGTGCCAGCAGTAGCTGGACTAGCGGGAGAGACAATGAGCAGTTCTTC.

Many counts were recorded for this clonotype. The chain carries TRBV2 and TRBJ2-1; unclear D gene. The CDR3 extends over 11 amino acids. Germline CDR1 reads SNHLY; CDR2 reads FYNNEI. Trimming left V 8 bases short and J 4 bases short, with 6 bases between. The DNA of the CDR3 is TGTGCCAGCGGTGGATACAATGAGCAGTTCTTC. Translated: CASGGYNEQFF.

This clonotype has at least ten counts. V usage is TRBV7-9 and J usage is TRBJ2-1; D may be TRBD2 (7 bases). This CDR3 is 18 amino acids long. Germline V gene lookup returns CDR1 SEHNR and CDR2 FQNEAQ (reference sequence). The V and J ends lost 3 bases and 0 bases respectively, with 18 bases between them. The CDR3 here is CASSLRGSKGGSYNEQFF. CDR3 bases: TGTGCCAGCAGCTTGCGGGGGTCAAAGGGGGGCTCCTACAATGAGCAGTTCTTC.

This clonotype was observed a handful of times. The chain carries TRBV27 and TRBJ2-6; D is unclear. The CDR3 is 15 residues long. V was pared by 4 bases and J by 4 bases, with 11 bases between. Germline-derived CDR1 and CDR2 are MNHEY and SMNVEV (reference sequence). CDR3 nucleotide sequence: TGTGCCAGCAGTTGGACCTTCGCGGGGGCCAACGTCCTGACTTTC. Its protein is CASSWTFAGANVLTF.

The CDR3 sequence is CASSIPGTDTQYF. DNA of the CDR3: TGTGCCAGCAGTATCCCCGGGACAGATACGCAGTATTTT. The chain links TRBV7-2 to TRBJ2-3, with D hard to call. Trimming removed 6 bases from V and 3 bases from J, with 10 bases in between. The CDR3 length is 13 residues. In germline, CDR1 is SGHTA, CDR2 FQGNSA.

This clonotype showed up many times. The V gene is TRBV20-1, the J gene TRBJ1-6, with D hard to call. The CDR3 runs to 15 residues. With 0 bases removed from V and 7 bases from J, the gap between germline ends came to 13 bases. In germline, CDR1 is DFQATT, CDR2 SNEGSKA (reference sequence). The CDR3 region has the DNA TGCAGTGCTAGAGAGGATACAGCAAACAATTCACCCCTCCACTTT. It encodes CSAREDTANNSPLHF.

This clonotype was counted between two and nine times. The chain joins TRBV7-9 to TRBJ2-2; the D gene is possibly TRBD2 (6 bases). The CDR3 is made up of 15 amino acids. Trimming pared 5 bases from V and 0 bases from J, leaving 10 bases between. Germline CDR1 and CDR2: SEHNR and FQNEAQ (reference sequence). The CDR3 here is CASSQGGTNTGELFF. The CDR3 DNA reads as TGTGCCAGCAGCCAAGGAGGGACGAACACCGGGGAGCTGTTTTTT.

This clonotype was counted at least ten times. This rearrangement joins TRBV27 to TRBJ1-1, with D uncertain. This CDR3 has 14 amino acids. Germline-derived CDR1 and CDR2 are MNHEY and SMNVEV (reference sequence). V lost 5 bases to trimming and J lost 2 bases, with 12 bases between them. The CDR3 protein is CASSHRSPNTEAFF. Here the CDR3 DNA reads TGTGCCAGCAGTCACAGAAGCCCCAACACTGAAGCTTTCTTT.

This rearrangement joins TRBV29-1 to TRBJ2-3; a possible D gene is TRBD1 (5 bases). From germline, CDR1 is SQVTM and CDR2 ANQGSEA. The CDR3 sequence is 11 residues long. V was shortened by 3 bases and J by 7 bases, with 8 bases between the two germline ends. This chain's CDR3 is CSVEDKHTQYF. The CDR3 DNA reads TGCAGCGTTGAGGACAAACATACGCAGTATTTT.

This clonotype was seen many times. DNA for the CDR3: TGTGCCAGCAGCTTAGGGGACAGGCGCCTCACAGATACGCAGTATTTT. Translation gives CASSLGDRRLTDTQYF. The rearrangement uses TRBV7-8 and TRBJ2-3, with 8 positions matching TRBD1. The V and J ends lost 1 base and 2 bases, in that order; junction bases with no gene match: 5. This CDR3 is built from 16 residues. Germline lookup yields CDR1 SGHVS and CDR2 FQNEAQ. Using reference TRBV7-8 and TRBJ2-3 for the parts outside the CDR3, the full variable domain is GAGVSQSPRYKVAKRGQDVALRCDPISGHVSLFWYQQALGQGPEFLTYFQNEAQLDKSGLPSDRFFAERPEGSVSTLKIQRTQQEDSAVYLCASSLGDRRLTDTQYFGPGTRLTVL.

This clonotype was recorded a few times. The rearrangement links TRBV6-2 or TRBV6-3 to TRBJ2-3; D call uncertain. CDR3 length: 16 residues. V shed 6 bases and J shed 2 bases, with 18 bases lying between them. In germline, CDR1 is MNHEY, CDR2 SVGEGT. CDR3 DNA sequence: TGTGCCAGCAGCGCAGAAGCGCGGCCTTTCACAGATACGCAGTATTTT. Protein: CASSAEARPFTDTQYF.

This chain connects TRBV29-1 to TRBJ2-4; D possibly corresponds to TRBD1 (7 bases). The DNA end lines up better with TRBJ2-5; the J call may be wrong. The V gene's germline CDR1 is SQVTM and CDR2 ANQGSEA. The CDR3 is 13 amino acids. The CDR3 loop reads CSVEGTAGETQYF. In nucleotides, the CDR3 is TGCAGCGTTGAGGGGACAGCGGGAGAGACCCAGTACTTC.

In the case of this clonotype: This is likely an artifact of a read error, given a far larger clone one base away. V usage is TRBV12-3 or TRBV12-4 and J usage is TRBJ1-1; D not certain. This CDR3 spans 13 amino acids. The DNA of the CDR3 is TGTGCCAGCATGATGGCCCGGTGGACTGGAGCTTTCTTT. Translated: CASMMARWTGAFF.

CDR3 sequence reads: CSARDPGLAVIYEQYF. As DNA, the CDR3 is TGCAGTGCTAGAGATCCGGGACTAGCGGTAATCTACGAGCAGTACTTC. V and J are TRBV20-1 and TRBJ2-7; 11 bases agree with TRBD2. Germline V gene sequence: CDR1 DFQATT, CDR2 SNEGSKA (reference sequence). The CDR3 runs to 16 residues. The junction had 7 bases not matched to a gene; V was cut back by 0 bases and J by 3 bases.

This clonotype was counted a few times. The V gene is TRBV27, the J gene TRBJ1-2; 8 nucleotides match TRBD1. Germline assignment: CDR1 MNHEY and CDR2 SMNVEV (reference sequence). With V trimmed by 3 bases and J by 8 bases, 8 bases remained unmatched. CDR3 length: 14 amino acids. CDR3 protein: CASSFDRGLRGYTF. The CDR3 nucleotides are TGTGCCAGCAGTTTTGACAGGGGCTTACGGGGCTACACCTTC.